The 26 T cell receptor beta chains listed next were all sequenced from one sample in a study of cytomegalovirus exposure and HLA in healthy donors. The PCR ran on 60 Vbeta and 13 Jbeta primers. Profiled with immunoSEQ multiplex PCR; TCRdb holds only in-frame clones, not every one. The table has some 200,000 clones, roughly 83% seen once. Sequences were obtained from PBMCs. Receptor source: a boy aged 2 to 9 in good health and CMV-seronegative.

V and J are TRBV5-4 and TRBJ1-6; TRBD1 matches 11 bases. V gave up 4 bases and J gave up 13 bases; unmatched junction bases: 4. CDR3 length equals 13 residues. CDR1 is SGHNT, CDR2 YYREEE, per germline (reference sequence). The CDR3 DNA sequence: TGTGCCAGCAGCCGGGACAGGGGGGATCCCCTCCACTTT. Its protein product is CASSRDRGDPLHF. The variable domain in full, with the rest retrieved from reference TRBV5-4 and TRBJ1-6, is ETGVTQSPTHLIKTRGQQVTLRCSSQSGHNTVSWYQQALGQGPQFIFQYYREEENGRGNFPPRFSGLQFPNYSSELNVNALELDDSALYLCASSRDRGDPLHFGNGTRLTVT.

The chain uses TRBV9 and TRBJ2-7, with D possibly matching TRBD1 (6 bases). Germline V lookup: CDR1 SGDLS, CDR2 YYNGEE. V was clipped by 3 bases and J by 2 bases, with 9 bases between them. This CDR3 spans 13 amino acids. For the CDR3, the DNA is TGTGCCAGCAGCGGACAGGATCCCTACGAGCAGTACTTC. It encodes CASSGQDPYEQYF.

This clone was seen a single time. At one of its ends the junction is not consistent with the germline gene, which may arise from a read error. V and J are TRBV7-7 and TRBJ1-2, with 7 positions matching TRBD1. CDR1 and CDR2 from the germline V gene are SSHAT and FNYEAQ (reference sequence). There are 17 residues in the CDR3. The CDR3 coding sequence is TGTGCTAGCAGCCCAGGGGGGCAGGGTCGTTCTAACTATGGCTACACCTTC. It encodes CASSPGGQGRSNYGYTF. Supplemented by reference TRBV7-7 and TRBJ1-2, the full variable domain reads GAGVSQSPRYKVTKRGQDVTLRCDPISSHATLYWYQQALGQGPEFLTYFNYEAQPDKSGLPSDRFSAERPEGSISTLTIQRTEQRDSAMYRCASSPGGQGRSNYGYTFGSGTRLTVV.

The rearrangement uses TRBV14 and TRBJ2-5; D unresolved. The end of the DNA is better explained by TRBJ2-7, so the J call may be wrong. CDR1 and CDR2 (germline): SGHDN, FVKESK. The CDR3 has 12 residues. The CDR3 loop reads CASSQKPYEQYF. CDR3 DNA sequence: TGTGCCAGCAGCCAAAAGCCCTACGAGCAGTACTTC.

The chain employs TRBV18 and TRBJ2-5, with D perhaps matching TRBD1 (5 bases). Trimming took 0 bases from V and 4 from J, leaving 12 bases between them. Germline loops: CDR1 KGHSH, CDR2 LQKENI. This CDR3 spans 15 amino acids. The CDR3 region is CASSPPGFRAETQYF. As DNA, the CDR3 is TGTGCCAGCTCACCACCGGGCTTCAGGGCAGAGACCCAGTACTTC.

The genes are TRBV6-5 and TRBJ1-5; a weak D match, TRBD1 (5 bases). Looked up from germline, CDR1 is MNHEY and CDR2 is SVGAGI. The germline V and J ends were trimmed by 0 bases and 7 bases, with 10 bases remaining between them. This CDR3 spans 14 amino acids. The CDR3: CASSYSKGRQPQHF. Written as DNA, the CDR3 is TGTGCCAGCAGTTACTCGAAGGGGCGGCAGCCCCAGCATTTT.

The gene calls are TRBV27 and TRBJ1-2; no clear D gene. Looked up from germline, CDR1 is MNHEY and CDR2 is SMNVEV (reference sequence). The ends were cut back, 5 bases at V and 8 bases at J, with 27 bases in the middle. The CDR3 has 17 amino acids. Here the CDR3 DNA reads TGTGCCAGCAGTCTCACGTCAGGTTACCTTAGACCTGGCGGCTACACCTTC. Residues: CASSLTSGYLRPGGYTF.

This chain connects TRBV5-1 to TRBJ2-7, with D possibly being TRBD2 (5 bases). Germline CDR1 is SGHRS and CDR2 is YFSETQ. CDR3 length: 13 amino acids. V was shortened by 5 bases and J by 2 bases, with 11 bases between the two germline ends. The CDR3 nucleotides are TGCGCCAGCAGTTCGACCGGGGCCTACGAGCAGTACTTC. As protein: CASSSTGAYEQYF.

The rearrangement joins TRBV30 to TRBJ1-6; weak D call: TRBD1 (6 bases). Germline V lookup: CDR1 GTSNPN, CDR2 SVGIG (reference sequence). The CDR3 sequence is 13 residues long. Trimming shortened V by 4 bases and J by 9 bases, and 13 bases separated the two germline ends. CDR3 region: CAWNQQGGSPLHF. The CDR3 DNA reads TGTGCCTGGAATCAACAGGGTGGTTCACCCCTCCACTTT.

The rearrangement joins TRBV7-8 to TRBJ1-5; TRBD1 agrees at 11 bases. Germline CDR1 and CDR2: SGHVS and FQNEAQ. The V and J ends lost 5 bases and 5 bases, in that order; junction bases with no gene match: 2. This CDR3 is 14 amino acids long. This chain's CDR3 is CASSPDRGHQPQHF. The CDR3 nucleotides read TGTGCCAGCAGCCCGGACAGGGGGCATCAGCCCCAGCATTTT.

Comments on this clone: An end of the junction differs from the germline gene, which may be a read error. The chain employs TRBV7-9 and TRBJ1-2; D might be TRBD1 (5 bases). Germline CDR1 and CDR2: SEHNR and FQNEAQ (reference sequence). The CDR3 totals 14 residues. DNA of the CDR3: TGTTCCAGCAGCTTACCAAGCGGGGGGAATGGCTACACCTTC. It specifies CSSSLPSGGNGYTF.

V gene TRBV5-1 combines with J gene TRBJ1-2, with 11 bases aligning to TRBD1. The CDR3 sequence is 16 residues long. Germline CDR1 SGHRS, CDR2 YFSETQ. V shed 3 bases and J 6 bases; nucleotides not matched to a gene: 10. The CDR3 DNA reads as TGCGCCAGCAGCTCCGTCGGGACAGGGGGGGGAAATGGCTACACCTTC. It specifies CASSSVGTGGGNGYTF. The full variable domain, with the rest looked up from reference TRBV5-1 and TRBJ1-2, is KAGVTQTPRYLIKTRGQQVTLSCSPISGHRSVSWYQQTPGQGLQFLFEYFSETQRNKGNFPGRFSGRQFSNSRSEMNVSTLELGDSALYLCASSSVGTGGGNGYTFGSGTRLTVV.

This clone was observed a handful of times. The chain employs TRBV5-4 and TRBJ1-1; D unclear. Germline V gene sequence: CDR1 SGHNT, CDR2 YYREEE (reference sequence). The length of the CDR3 is 15 residues. With 0 bases removed from V and 5 bases from J, the gap between germline ends came to 14 bases. CDR3 region: CASSLGGGRRTEAFF. CDR3 sequence (DNA): TGTGCCAGCAGCTTGGGGGGAGGGAGGAGGACTGAAGCTTTCTTT.

This clone was observed a few times. The chain uses TRBV30 and TRBJ1-5; tentative D call: TRBD1 (5 bases). The ends were cut back, 2 bases at V and 2 bases at J, with 10 bases in the middle. CDR1 is GTSNPN, CDR2 SVGIG, per germline (reference sequence). This CDR3 spans 14 amino acids. The CDR3 here is CAWSRGSGNQPQHF. In nucleotides, the CDR3 is TGTGCCTGGAGTAGGGGATCCGGCAATCAGCCCCAGCATTTT. Looking up the rest from reference TRBV30 and TRBJ1-5 gives the full variable domain: SQTIHQWPATLVQPVGSPLSLECTVEGTSNPNLYWYRQAAGRGLQLLFYSVGIGQISSEVPQNLSASRPQDRQFILSSKKLLLSDSGFYLCAWSRGSGNQPQHFGDGTRLSIL.

This chain links TRBV5-1 with TRBJ2-7; 7 nucleotides agree with TRBD2. Germline loops: CDR1 SGHRS, CDR2 YFSETQ. The CDR3 totals 14 residues. J was trimmed by 4 bases and V by 6 bases; bases with no gene match: 10. For the CDR3, the DNA is TGCGCCAGCACCGGGACTACGGCAAATTACGAGCAGTACTTC. Protein: CASTGTTANYEQYF.

The chain links TRBV2 to TRBJ2-7; D perhaps matches TRBD1 (5 bases). Germline loops: CDR1 SNHLY, CDR2 FYNNEI. Trimming stripped 5 bases from V and 4 bases from J, with 21 bases between. The CDR3 runs to 16 residues. This chain's CDR3 is CASSFDRTSFTYEQYF. In nucleotides, the CDR3 is TGTGCCAGCAGTTTCGACCGGACATCTTTTACTTACGAGCAGTACTTC.

The chain links TRBV1 to TRBJ2-1; the table's D gene call, TRBD2, was not cross checked with the DNA. TRBV1 is annotated as a pseudogene. CDR3 size: 16 residues. The CDR3 DNA follows: TGCACCAGCAGCCAAGATCCGGCCGGGGGGTCCAATGAGCAGTTCTTC. Translation gives CTSSQDPAGGSNEQFF.

The chain combines TRBV7-8 with TRBJ2-7, with no clear D. The CDR3 consists of 12 residues. Germline loops: CDR1 SGHVS, CDR2 FQNEAQ. Trimming removed 5 bases from V and 2 bases from J, with 7 bases in between. The CDR3 sequence is CASSQNTYEQYF. DNA for the CDR3: TGTGCCAGCAGCCAGAACACCTACGAGCAGTACTTC.

V usage is TRBV7-9 and J usage is TRBJ2-7, with TRBD2 matching over 10 bases. Germline V gene data show CDR1 as SEHNR and CDR2 as FQNEAQ (reference sequence). There are 15 residues in the CDR3. Germline trimming cut 2 bases from V and 6 bases from J; bases unmatched to any gene: 7. The chain's CDR3 is CASSLQASGRGEQYF. The CDR3 coding sequence is TGTGCCAGCAGCTTACAGGCTAGCGGGAGAGGCGAGCAGTACTTC.

V is TRBV10-3 and J is TRBJ1-5; possibly TRBD1 for D (5 bases). Germline values: CDR1 ENHRY, CDR2 SYGVKD. This CDR3 is built from 16 residues. Trimming shortened V by 3 bases and J by 1 base, and 13 bases separated the two germline ends. This CDR3 is CAISDRGVMSNQPQHF. The CDR3 coding sequence is TGTGCCATCAGTGATCGGGGGGTGATGAGCAATCAGCCCCAGCATTTT.

Only a few counts were recorded for this clone. The V call is TRBV6-1, the J call TRBJ1-4; possibly TRBD1 for D (5 bases). V was trimmed by 0 bases and J by 8 bases, leaving 16 bases between them. Per germline, CDR1 MNHNS and CDR2 SASEGT. The CDR3 runs 16 residues. The CDR3 spells CASSEALGGTREKLFF. In nucleotides, the CDR3 is TGTGCCAGCAGTGAAGCGCTTGGGGGGACGAGAGAAAAACTGTTTTTT.

The chain couples TRBV5-1 to TRBJ2-1, with TRBD1 matching over 8 bases. V shed 4 bases and J 2 bases; nucleotides not matched to a gene: 5. The length of the CDR3 is 15 residues. Germline lookup yields CDR1 SGHRS and CDR2 YFSETQ. The CDR3 region is CASSPRGQAYNEQFF. The CDR3 bases are TGCGCCAGCAGCCCTCGGGGACAGGCCTACAATGAGCAGTTCTTC.

The chain employs TRBV12-5 and TRBJ2-1, with D perhaps matching TRBD1 (5 bases). The V gene lost 4 bases and the J gene lost 5 bases, with 15 bases spanning the gap. Germline V gene lookup returns CDR1 LGHNT and CDR2 FRNRAP. The CDR3 has 15 amino acids. CDR3 coding DNA: TGTGCTAGTGGTTGGGGCGAGATACCTCACAATGAGCAGTTCTTC. Translated, it gives CASGWGEIPHNEQFF.

The chain employs TRBV6-4 and TRBJ2-4; a weak D match, TRBD1 (6 bases). Between the trimmed V and J ends, which lost 0 bases and 9 bases, there was a span of 15 bases. Germline V lookup: CDR1 MRHNA, CDR2 SNTAGT. This CDR3 region has 15 residues. The CDR3 protein is CASSDSAGVGCIQYF. The CDR3 DNA sequence: TGTGCCAGCAGTGACTCTGCAGGGGTCGGGTGCATTCAGTACTTC.

This clone was seen a handful of times. The chain recombines TRBV10-3 with TRBJ2-2; 9 bases match TRBD2. Germline V lookup: CDR1 ENHRY, CDR2 SYGVKD. The CDR3 length is 17 residues. Trimming cost V 2 bases and J 2 bases; bases outside gene matches: 6. This CDR3 reads CAISEMAGGPNTGELFF. DNA for the CDR3: TGTGCCATCAGTGAGATGGCGGGGGGGCCAAACACCGGGGAGCTGTTTTTT.

This rearrangement joins TRBV7-2 to TRBJ2-1; 11 bases are a match to TRBD2. This CDR3 contains 15 residues. Trimming cost V 5 bases and J 3 bases; bases outside gene matches: 3. Germline CDR1 SGHTA, CDR2 FQGNSA. This chain's CDR3 is CASSHLAGGYNEQFF. CDR3 nucleotides: TGTGCCAGCAGCCATCTAGCGGGGGGCTACAATGAGCAGTTCTTC.